This passage covers 10 T cell receptor beta chains from one sample sequenced in a study of T cell responses to AZD1222 COVID-19 vaccine. Using immunoSEQ multiplex PCR, the repertoire was profiled, and TCRdb retains in-frame clones only, with some absent. This table has more than 95,000 clones, about 86% appearing once. This specimen was peripheral blood, taken on day 0 of AZD1222 vaccination. The receptor source for this set is an adult in good health.

This clone was seen only once. The chain combines TRBV2 with TRBJ1-6, with a possible D match to TRBD1 (6 bases). The germline CDR1 and CDR2 sequences are SNHLY and FYNNEI. V was trimmed by 6 bases and J by 0 bases, leaving 12 bases between them. The CDR3 contains 16 residues. CDR3 amino acids: CASRTDRSSYNSPLHF. For the CDR3, the DNA is TGTGCCAGCAGGACGGACAGAAGCTCCTATAATTCACCCCTCCACTTT.

The rearrangement uses TRBV7-2 and TRBJ1-2; D is unresolved. CDR1 is SGHTA, CDR2 FQGNSA, per germline. Trimming left V 1 base short and J 8 bases short, with 17 bases between. The CDR3 totals 15 residues. This chain's CDR3 is CASSLDPEPRGGYTF. CDR3 DNA sequence: TGTGCCAGCAGCTTAGACCCTGAGCCCCGAGGGGGCTACACCTTC.

The CDR3 loop reads CASSHLRGGDDEQFF. The CDR3 region has the DNA TGTGCCAGTAGTCATCTTAGGGGTGGAGACGATGAGCAGTTCTTC. The V call is TRBV19, the J call TRBJ2-1, with a possible D match to TRBD1 (5 bases). This CDR3 is built from 15 residues. V was cut by 5 bases and J by 8 bases, with 19 bases left in between. Germline CDR1 reads LNHDA; CDR2 reads SQIVND (reference sequence).

The chain carries TRBV6-5 and TRBJ2-5; D remains ambiguous. V was clipped by 2 bases and J by 1 base, with 8 bases between them. Germline V gives CDR1 MNHEY, CDR2 SVGAGI. The CDR3 consists of 14 residues. CDR3 region: CASSYDRVQETQYF. CDR3 DNA sequence: TGTGCCAGCAGTTACGATCGGGTCCAAGAGACCCAGTACTTC.

The chain has TRBV5-4 and TRBJ2-3, with D unresolved. The V end lost 1 base, the J end lost 1 base, and 13 bases lay between the germline ends. CDR1 is SGHNT and CDR2 is YYREEE in the germline V gene (reference sequence). The CDR3 is 16 residues long. This chain's CDR3 is CASSLYGLSGTDTQYF. CDR3 bases: TGTGCCAGCAGCTTGTATGGGTTATCAGGCACAGATACGCAGTATTTT.

This clone showed up just once. This sequence joins TRBV9 and TRBJ1-3; no clear D. The CDR3 spans 14 residues. Trimming took off 5 bases at V and 2 bases at J, with 11 bases between the two ends. From germline, CDR1 is SGDLS and CDR2 YYNGEE. CDR3 region: CASSTVGAGNTIYF. Written as DNA, the CDR3 is TGTGCCAGCAGTACGGTTGGGGCTGGAAACACCATATATTTT.

The chain carries TRBV7-9 and TRBJ2-3; no clear D gene. This CDR3 region has 12 residues. From germline, CDR1 is SEHNR and CDR2 FQNEAQ (reference sequence). Trimming took 1 base from V and 6 from J, leaving 5 bases between them. The CDR3 reads CASSLDVDTQYF. As DNA, the CDR3 is TGTGCCAGCAGCTTAGATGTGGATACGCAGTATTTT.

J is TRBJ2-7 and V is TRBV7-6; D not certain. CDR3 length: 12 amino acids. The V end lost 1 base, the J end lost 4 bases, and 5 bases lay between the germline ends. Per germline, CDR1 SGHVS and CDR2 FNYEAQ. The CDR3 sequence: CASSLGAYEQYF. The CDR3 coding sequence is TGTGCCAGCAGCTTAGGGGCTTACGAGCAGTACTTC.

The chain carries TRBV3-1 (or the pseudogene TRBV3-2) and TRBJ2-5; 10 bases match TRBD1. CDR1 LGHDT and CDR2 YNNKEL come from the germline V gene (reference sequence). The J segment lost 2 bases and the V segment lost 4 bases, leaving 7 bases of the junction unmatched. The CDR3 spans 16 residues. CDR3: CASSLGTGALQETQYF. CDR3 coding DNA: TGTGCCAGCAGCCTTGGGACAGGGGCTCTACAAGAGACCCAGTACTTC.

The chain links TRBV5-6 to TRBJ1-2, with 8 bases identical to TRBD1. This CDR3 region has 12 residues. Germline lookup yields CDR1 SGHDT and CDR2 YYEEEE. Trimming removed 6 bases from V and 8 bases from J; junction bases left unmatched: 6. CDR3: CASTLQGGGYTF. In nucleotides, the CDR3 is TGTGCCAGCACCTTACAGGGGGGAGGCTACACCTTC.